Below, one T cell receptor (beta chain) is given with its context. This record comes from a study of blood T cell repertoires in COVID-19. Background on the study: COVID-19 samples from acute and convalescent phases originated in the United States, Italy and Spain. Sample material is recorded as cDNA or gDNA derived from T cells, B-cell-depleted T cells, or PBMCs.

In the original workflow: Estimation of nucleated cell counts was performed using reference gene primer amplification. Assay used: immunoSEQ multiplex PCR; TCRdb lists only in-frame clones, some missing. D and trimming come from the DNA, and the V and J calls and clone size come from that table. There are around 400,000 clones in the sample; more than 70% occur only once, and 1% to 1.5% lies in the top ten. Trimming cost V 6 bases and J 2 bases; bases outside gene matches: 4. The CDR3 runs to 14 residues. Germline CDR1 reads SQVTM; CDR2 reads ANQGSEA. Sequencing was done on a sample of peripheral blood. The chain combines TRBV29-1 with TRBJ2-7; 13 nucleotides match TRBD2. This TCR was sampled from a man between 35 and 55 years old with acute or convalescent COVID-19. In nucleotides, the CDR3 is TGCAGCGTGGGGACTAGCGGGGTGGCCTACGAGCAGTACTTC. The encoded protein is CSVGTSGVAYEQYF.